The 5 T cell receptor beta chains below all came from one sample that was sequenced in a study of radiotherapy plus CTLA-4 blockade in lung cancer. TCRdb's table, derived via immunoSEQ multiplex PCR, lists solely in-frame clones and lacks some. The sample has approximately 72,000 clones; over 65% are singletons. Source: peripheral blood, taken from a patient treated with radiotherapy plus ipilimumab. The receptor source for this set is a human donor with non-small cell lung cancer who had a complete response to radiotherapy plus ipilimumab.

The rearrangement joins TRBV11-2 to TRBJ2-7; D is unclear. Germline loops: CDR1 SGHAT, CDR2 FQNNGV. The CDR3 spans 13 residues. Between the trimmed V and J ends, which lost 5 bases and 6 bases, there was a span of 14 bases. As DNA, the CDR3 is TGTGCCAGCAGCCGTCCCACACAGAGCGAGCAGTACGTC. Protein sequence: CASSRPTQSEQYV.

The rearrangement uses TRBV15 and TRBJ2-5; D unclear. Germline V gene lookup returns CDR1 LNHNV and CDR2 YYDKDF (reference sequence). V was clipped by 1 base and J by 1 base, with 10 bases between them. This CDR3 spans 15 amino acids. The CDR3 here is CATSRGTGPQETQYF. The CDR3 nucleotides are TGTGCCACCAGCAGAGGTACTGGCCCCCAAGAGACCCAGTACTTC.

This chain links TRBV7-9 with TRBJ2-5, with D possibly matching TRBD1 (6 bases). Deletions cut 0 bases from V and 2 bases from J, with 7 bases between. Germline V gene lookup returns CDR1 SEHNR and CDR2 FQNEAQ (reference sequence). The CDR3 totals 14 residues. This CDR3 is CASSLADSQETQYF. The CDR3 region has the DNA TGTGCCAGCAGCTTAGCGGACAGTCAAGAGACCCAGTACTTC. Looking up the rest from reference TRBV7-9 and TRBJ2-5 gives the full variable domain: DTGVSQNPRHKITKRGQNVTFRCDPISEHNRLYWYRQTLGQGPEFLTYFQNEAQLEKSRLLSDRFSAERPKGSFSTLEIQRTEQGDSAMYLCASSLADSQETQYFGPGTRLLVL.

In this sample, this clone turned up a few times. This sequence joins TRBV14 and TRBJ2-7; D call uncertain. The V and J ends lost 2 bases and 3 bases respectively, with 2 bases between them. Per germline, CDR1 SGHDN and CDR2 FVKESK. The CDR3 covers 11 residues. CDR3 protein: CASSQYYEQYF. As DNA, the CDR3 is TGTGCCAGCAGCCAATACTACGAGCAGTACTTC.

This chain links TRBV5-1 with TRBJ1-2, with 8 bases that match TRBD1. Trimming took 4 bases from V and 6 from J; bases not matched to a gene: 17. This CDR3 region has 17 residues. Per the germline V gene, CDR1 is SGHRS and CDR2 is YFSETQ. The CDR3 loop reads CASSLTLGQGLGDGYTF. In DNA, the CDR3 is TGCGCCAGCAGCCTTACTCTTGGACAGGGACTAGGCGATGGCTACACCTTC. The variable domain in full, completed from reference TRBV5-1 and TRBJ1-2, reads KAGVTQTPRYLIKTRGQQVTLSCSPISGHRSVSWYQQTPGQGLQFLFEYFSETQRNKGNFPGRFSGRQFSNSRSEMNVSTLELGDSALYLCASSLTLGQGLGDGYTFGSGTRLTVV.